This T cell receptor (beta chain) was sequenced for a study of shared clonotypes between healthy human individuals. Germline V CDR1 and CDR2: MNHNY, SVGAGI (reference sequence). V shed 2 bases and J shed 1 base, with 14 bases lying between them. The length of the CDR3 is 16 residues. Study-level points and caveats: Non-shared clonotypes showed lower generation probabilities than clonotypes common to all four donors.

Per the original methods: Without quality scores, immunoSEQ junctional reads could not be filtered like full-length reads. Produced via immunoSEQ multiplex PCR; TCRdb's table is partial and in-frame only. For V, J and clone size, that table is used; D and trimming come from the DNA. The table records 1,100,000 or so clones, more than 75% of them present only once. This clone appeared a few times. The antigen is not known. The origin of this receptor is a man younger than 35 in good health. Some clones in this sample may be carry-over from other donors' samples. The specimen sequenced was memory CD4+ T cells from PBMCs. Subset specified: CD45RA-negative fraction. This rearrangement joins TRBV6-6 to TRBJ1-1; D perhaps matches TRBD1 (5 bases). CDR3 coding DNA: TGTGCCAGCAGTTACCCCCTCACAGGCTCGAACACTGAAGCTTTCTTT. Protein sequence: CASSYPLTGSNTEAFF.